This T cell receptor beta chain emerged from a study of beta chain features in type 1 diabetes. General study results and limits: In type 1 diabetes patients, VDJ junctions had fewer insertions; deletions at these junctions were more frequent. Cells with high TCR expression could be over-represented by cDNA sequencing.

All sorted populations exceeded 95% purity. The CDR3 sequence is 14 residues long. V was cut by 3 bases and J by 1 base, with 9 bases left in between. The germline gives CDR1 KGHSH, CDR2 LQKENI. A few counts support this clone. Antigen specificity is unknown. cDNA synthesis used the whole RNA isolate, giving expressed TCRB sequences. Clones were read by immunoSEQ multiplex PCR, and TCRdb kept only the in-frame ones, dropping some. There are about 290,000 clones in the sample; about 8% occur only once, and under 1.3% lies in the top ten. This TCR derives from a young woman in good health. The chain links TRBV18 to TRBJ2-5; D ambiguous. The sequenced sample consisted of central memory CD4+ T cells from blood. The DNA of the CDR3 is TGTGCCAGCTCACCCAGACATTCCCAAGAGACCCAGTACTTC. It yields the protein CASSPRHSQETQYF.